This T cell receptor beta chain is drawn from a study of control samples from healthy donors and cancer patients (dated by TCRdb to 2020 to 2022). A note on this clone: Its binding antigen is unknown. The sample holds no much larger clone one base away, and base qualities are not on file.

CDR1 and CDR2, looked up from the germline V gene (reference sequence), are SGHNT and YYREEE. The CDR3 numbers 13 residues from cysteine through phenylalanine. The entry retains the CDR3 DNA only, 39 bases that are in frame from base 1. V and J lose 7 bases and 2 bases, and a span of 10 bases separates them. The library was obtained by the immunoSEQ multiplex PCR assay. TCRdb carries this immuneACCESS record with in-frame sequences only. Its versions omit some clonotypes, under half of them owing to an unresolved V gene in the studies checked, with the rest unexplained. The table for this sample lists around 13,000 clones; approximately 93% of them were counted only once. The top ten clones comprise roughly a quarter of the sample.

The source material was PBMCs. This clonotype was obtained from a man between 65 and 80 years old with head and neck cancer. The chain was built from TRBV5-4 and TRBJ2-1, with the D gene not clear enough to name. The CDR3 here reads CASQNITYNEQFF. The nucleotide sequence is given as TGTGCCAGCCAGAACATTACCTACAATGAGCAGTTCTTC.